This T cell receptor beta chain is drawn from a study of cytomegalovirus exposure and HLA in healthy donors. Study-level points and caveats: Most sequenced TCRs were rare (though some public TCRs occurred in many donors).

Data came from immunoSEQ multiplex PCR; TCRdb stores just in-frame clones and leaves some out. The table records approximately 90,000 clones, roughly 92% of them present only once. About this clone: The target antigen is unknown.

The specimen was PBMCs. The origin of this receptor is a woman in her 30s in good health and CMV-seropositive.

CDR3 in amino acids: CASSFLAGGRFEQYF. The CDR3 coding sequence is TGTGCCAGCAGCTTCTTAGCGGGAGGGCGGTTCGAGCAGTACTTC. The chain links TRBV9 to TRBJ2-7; 11 nucleotides match TRBD2. The J segment lost 6 bases and the V segment lost 4 bases, leaving 9 bases of the junction unmatched. This CDR3 contains 15 residues. Germline assignment: CDR1 SGDLS and CDR2 YYNGEE.